One sample yielded the 19 T cell receptor beta chains listed below, sequenced in a study of blood T cell repertoires in COVID-19. This table comes from immunoSEQ multiplex PCR, and its TCRdb copy is limited to in-frame clones, with some not included. The table lists 100,000 or so clones, 80% of them singletons. The sample consisted of peripheral blood. The source is a man aged 70-80 years with active or convalescent COVID-19.

The J gene is TRBJ2-7, the V gene TRBV12-3 or TRBV12-4, with 8 bases matching TRBD1. With V trimmed by 3 bases and J by 2 bases, 0 bases remained unmatched. The CDR3 totals 13 residues. In nucleotides, the CDR3 is TGTGCCAGCAGTTTGGACAGGGCCTACGAGCAGTACTTC. Amino acids: CASSLDRAYEQYF.

This chain uses TRBV10-3 with TRBJ2-1; D uncertain. The CDR3 sequence is 12 residues long. CDR1 ENHRY and CDR2 SYGVKD come from the germline V gene. V gave up 11 bases and J gave up 3 bases, with 11 bases separating them. CDR3 amino acids: CAHGQDYNEQFF. CDR3 DNA: TGTGCCCACGGTCAGGACTACAATGAGCAGTTCTTC.

CDR3 DNA: TGCGCCAGCAGCCAAGATGGGGGGGTGCCCAGGACAGATACGCAGTATTTT. Amino acids: CASSQDGGVPRTDTQYF. This rearrangement joins TRBV4-1 to TRBJ2-3, with TRBD2 matching over 7 bases. V was pared by 0 bases and J by 3 bases, with 9 bases of the junction left unmatched. Germline assignment: CDR1 MGHRA and CDR2 YSYEKL. The CDR3 extends over 17 amino acids.

This chain links TRBV3-1 (or the pseudogene TRBV3-2) with TRBJ1-1; a possible D gene is TRBD1 (6 bases). Germline-derived CDR1 and CDR2 are LGHDT and YNNKEL (reference sequence). Trimming cost V 4 bases and J 4 bases, with 19 bases left between them. The CDR3 is 16 amino acids. The CDR3 region has the DNA TGTGCCAGCAGCCTAATTGCCGGACAGAAGGTCACTGAAGCTTTCTTT. This encodes CASSLIAGQKVTEAFF.

This clone was seen ten or more times. The rearrangement joins TRBV14 to TRBJ2-7; no definite D call. Germline V gene lookup returns CDR1 SGHDN and CDR2 FVKESK. Trimming shortened V by 0 bases and J by 3 bases, and 12 bases separated the two germline ends. This CDR3 spans 15 amino acids. CDR3 nucleotides: TGTGCCAGCAGCCAAGATCAAGGTGGAGTCTACGAGCAGTACTTC. Its protein is CASSQDQGGVYEQYF.

V gene TRBV6-5 combines with J gene TRBJ1-5; 11 bases agree with TRBD1. The CDR3 has 14 residues. Germline CDR1 MNHEY, CDR2 SVGAGI. The V segment lost 6 bases and the J segment 7 bases; nucleotides outside the gene matches: 5. The CDR3 sequence is CASRRTGGLQPQHF. As DNA, the CDR3 is TGTGCCAGCAGACGGACAGGGGGCCTACAGCCCCAGCATTTT.

The V call is TRBV18, the J call TRBJ1-1; 7 bases line up with TRBD1. After removal of 4 bases from V and 1 base from J, the junction contained 3 bases not matched to a gene. There are 14 residues in the CDR3. In germline, CDR1 is KGHSH, CDR2 LQKENI. This chain's CDR3 is CASSRQGRNTEAFF. The CDR3 nucleotides read TGTGCCAGCTCACGACAGGGAAGGAACACTGAAGCTTTCTTT.

The V gene is TRBV14, the J gene TRBJ1-1, with 9 bases lining up with TRBD1. Per germline, CDR1 SGHDN and CDR2 FVKESK. V dropped 2 bases and J dropped 1; count of bases not matched to a gene: 8. The CDR3 contains 17 residues. The CDR3 spells CASSQLDGQGRNTEAFF. The CDR3 nucleotides are TGTGCCAGCAGCCAACTAGACGGACAGGGGAGGAACACTGAAGCTTTCTTT.

The rearrangement links TRBV6-5 to TRBJ1-2, with 10 bases identical to TRBD1. The length of the CDR3 is 11 residues. Germline assignment: CDR1 MNHEY and CDR2 SVGAGI. Trimming removed 10 bases from V and 7 bases from J; junction bases left unmatched: 3. The CDR3 sequence: CATRDRGGYTF. As DNA, the CDR3 is TGTGCCACCCGGGACAGGGGTGGCTACACCTTC.

The chain couples TRBV6-2 or TRBV6-3 to TRBJ2-7; D gene unclear. The length of the CDR3 is 12 residues. V lost 2 bases and J lost 3, with 5 bases in between. CDR1 is MNHEY and CDR2 is SVGEGT in the germline V gene. The CDR3 DNA follows: TGTGCCAGCAGTTACCCATTCTACGAGCAGTACTTC. It specifies CASSYPFYEQYF.

This chain joins TRBV7-8 and TRBJ2-7, with D possibly being TRBD2 (6 bases). The V end lost 4 bases, the J end lost 4 bases, and 20 bases lay between the germline ends. Germline V gene sequence: CDR1 SGHVS, CDR2 FQNEAQ. The CDR3 is 16 amino acids. CDR3 in amino acids: CASSSHLEGLYYEQYF. CDR3 nucleotides: TGTGCCAGCAGCTCCCACCTGGAGGGTCTTTATTACGAGCAGTACTTC. Drawing the rest from reference TRBV7-8 and TRBJ2-7, the complete variable domain is GAGVSQSPRYKVAKRGQDVALRCDPISGHVSLFWYQQALGQGPEFLTYFQNEAQLDKSGLPSDRFFAERPEGSVSTLKIQRTQQEDSAVYLCASSSHLEGLYYEQYFGPGTRLTVT.

The V call is TRBV11-2, the J call TRBJ2-2, with a weak D call TRBD1 (5 bases). CDR1 and CDR2 (germline): SGHAT, FQNNGV. Trimming removed 6 bases at V and 5 bases at J, with 13 bases between. The CDR3 is made up of 14 amino acids. The CDR3, as DNA: TGTGCCAGCAGTATAGGGGCCAGGACCGGGGAGCTGTTTTTT. Encoded protein: CASSIGARTGELFF.

This clone was counted between two and nine times. The rearrangement uses TRBV9 and TRBJ1-1; 7 nucleotides match TRBD1. Germline CDR1 is SGDLS and CDR2 is YYNGEE. CDR3 length: 12 amino acids. J lost 10 bases, V lost 4 bases, and 7 bases had no gene match. The CDR3 nucleotides read TGTGCCAGCAGCTCGAAGGACAGGCCAGCTTTCTTT. Its translation: CASSSKDRPAFF. Using reference TRBV9 and TRBJ1-1 for the parts outside the CDR3, the full variable domain is DSGVTQTPKHLITATGQRVTLRCSPRSGDLSVYWYQQSLDQGLQFLIQYYNGEERAKGNILERFSAQQFPDLHSELNLSSLELGDSALYFCASSSKDRPAFFGQGTRLTVV.

The chain links TRBV19 to TRBJ1-5; 7 bases are shared with TRBD1. This CDR3 spans 13 amino acids. V gave up 7 bases and J gave up 5 bases; unmatched junction bases: 5. The V gene's germline CDR1 is LNHDA and CDR2 SQIVND (reference sequence). CDR3 DNA: TGTGCCAGTACCTTTACAGGGGATCAGCCCCAGCATTTT. It is translated as CASTFTGDQPQHF.

The genes are TRBV7-9 and TRBJ2-3; D possibly corresponds to TRBD2 (7 bases). The CDR3 totals 19 residues. Germline CDR1 SEHNR, CDR2 FQNEAQ (reference sequence). With 2 bases removed from V and 3 bases from J, the gap between germline ends came to 24 bases. This CDR3 is CASSLTAPVQGGRTDTQYF. In DNA form, the CDR3 reads TGTGCCAGCAGCTTAACGGCCCCAGTACAGGGAGGGAGGACAGATACGCAGTATTTT.

The rearrangement links TRBV13 to TRBJ2-1, with TRBD2 matching over 14 bases. CDR3 size: 18 residues. The J segment lost 12 bases and the V segment lost 6 bases, leaving 19 bases of the junction unmatched. Germline CDR1 reads PRHDT; CDR2 reads FYEKMQ (reference sequence). The CDR3 DNA reads TGTGCCAGCAGACTGCTGAGTTCCGGGACTAGCGGGAGTTACGGGCAGTTCTTC. Encoded protein: CASRLLSSGTSGSYGQFF. The entire variable domain, with the rest obtained from reference TRBV13 and TRBJ2-1, is as follows: AAGVIQSPRHLIKEKRETATLKCYPIPRHDTVYWYQQGPGQDPQFLISFYEKMQSDKGSIPDRFSAQQFSDYHSELNMSSLELGDSALYFCASRLLSSGTSGSYGQFFGPGTRLTVL.

A single count supports this clone. The V gene is TRBV15, the J gene TRBJ2-2; D is perhaps TRBD2 (5 bases). The V gene's germline CDR1 is LNHNV and CDR2 YYDKDF (reference sequence). The CDR3 extends over 14 amino acids. Trimming cost V 0 bases and J 8 bases, with 10 bases left between them. This CDR3 is CATSRERIAGELFF. CDR3 nucleotide sequence: TGTGCCACCAGCAGAGAACGCATAGCGGGGGAGCTGTTTTTT.

The chain is built from TRBV18 and TRBJ2-1; D possibly corresponds to TRBD2 (6 bases). Germline-derived CDR1 and CDR2 are KGHSH and LQKENI. The CDR3 totals 16 residues. The V end lost 2 bases, the J end lost 5 bases, and 16 bases lay between the germline ends. This CDR3 reads CASSPRAGSKNNEQFF. Written as DNA, the CDR3 is TGTGCCAGCTCACCAAGGGCGGGATCAAAGAACAATGAGCAGTTCTTC.

The genes are TRBV6-5 and TRBJ2-7; perhaps TRBD2 as D (5 bases). CDR1 is MNHEY and CDR2 is SVGAGI in the germline V gene. The CDR3 extends over 13 amino acids. The V end lost 2 bases, the J end lost 2 bases, and 7 bases lay between the germline ends. The CDR3, as DNA: TGTGCCAGCAGTTACGGAGGAACCTACGAGCAGTACTTC. Protein: CASSYGGTYEQYF.